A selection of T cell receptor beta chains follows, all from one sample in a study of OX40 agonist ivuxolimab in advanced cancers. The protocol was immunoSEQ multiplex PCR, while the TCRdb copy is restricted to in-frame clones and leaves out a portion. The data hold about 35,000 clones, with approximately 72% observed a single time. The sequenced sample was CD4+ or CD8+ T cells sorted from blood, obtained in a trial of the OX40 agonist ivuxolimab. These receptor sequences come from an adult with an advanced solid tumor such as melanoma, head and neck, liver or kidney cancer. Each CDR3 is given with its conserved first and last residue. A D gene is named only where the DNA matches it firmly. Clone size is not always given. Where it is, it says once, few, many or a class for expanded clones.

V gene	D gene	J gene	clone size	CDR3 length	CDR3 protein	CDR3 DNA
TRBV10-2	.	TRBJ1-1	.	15	CASSPPQGGNTEAFF	TGCGCCAGCAGTCCCCCACAGGGAGGGAACACTGAAGCTTTCTTT
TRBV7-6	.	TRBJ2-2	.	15	CASSLAGWDTGELFF	TGTGCCAGCAGCTTAGCCGGGTGGGACACCGGGGAGCTGTTTTTT
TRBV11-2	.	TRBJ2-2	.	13	CASSWTNTGELFF	TGTGCCAGCAGCTGGACGAACACCGGGGAGCTGTTTTTT
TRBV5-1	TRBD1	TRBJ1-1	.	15	CASSLPGTGNTEAFF	TGCGCCAGCAGCTTGCCCGGGACAGGGAACACTGAAGCTTTCTTT
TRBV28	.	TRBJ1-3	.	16	CASRRTERFSGNTIYF	TGTGCCAGCAGGAGAACAGAGAGATTCTCTGGAAACACCATATATTTT
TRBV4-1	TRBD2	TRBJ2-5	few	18	CASSQEGRVGGGKETQYF	TGCGCCAGCAGCCAAGAAGGTCGAGTGGGCGGGGGGAAAGAGACCCAGTACTTC
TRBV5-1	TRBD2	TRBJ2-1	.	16	CASSLAPSGTLNEQFF	TGCGCCAGCAGTTTAGCTCCTAGCGGGACCCTCAATGAGCAGTTCTTC
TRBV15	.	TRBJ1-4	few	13	CATSRGEDEKLFF	TGTGCCACCAGCAGAGGGGAGGACGAAAAACTGTTTTTT
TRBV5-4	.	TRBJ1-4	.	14	CASSFGQRNEKLFF	TGTGCCAGCAGCTTTGGACAGCGTAATGAAAAACTGTTTTTT
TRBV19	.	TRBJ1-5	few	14	CASSQGLLNQPQHF	TGTGCCAGCTCTCAGGGATTACTTAATCAGCCCCAGCATTTT
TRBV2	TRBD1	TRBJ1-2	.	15	CASSTIATGAYGYTF	TGTGCCAGCAGTACGATAGCGACAGGGGCCTATGGCTACACCTTC
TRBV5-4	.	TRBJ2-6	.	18	CASSWRRVSNSGANVLTF	TGTGCCAGCAGCTGGAGGAGGGTCTCAAACTCTGGGGCCAACGTCCTGACTTTC
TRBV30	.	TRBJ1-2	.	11	CAWANRDGYTF	TGTGCCTGGGCAAACAGGGACGGCTACACCTTC
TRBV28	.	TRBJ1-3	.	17	CASSPQGGRSVGNTIYF	TGTGCCAGCAGCCCCCAGGGAGGCAGATCTGTGGGAAACACCATATATTTT
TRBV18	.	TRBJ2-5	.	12	CASSSYQETQYF	TGTGCCAGCTCATCTTACCAAGAGACCCAGTACTTC
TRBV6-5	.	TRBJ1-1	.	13	CASRELKGGEAFF	TGTGCCAGCAGGGAATTGAAGGGGGGTGAAGCTTTCTTT
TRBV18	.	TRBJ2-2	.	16	CASSNHPMSVPEELFF	TGTGCCAGCTCTAACCACCCCATGAGTGTCCCCGAGGAGCTGTTTTTT
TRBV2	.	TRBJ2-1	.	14	CASSEVRTTNEQFF	TGTGCCAGCAGTGAAGTTCGGACTACCAATGAGCAGTTCTTC
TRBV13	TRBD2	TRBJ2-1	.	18	CASSPRTSGRRTYNEQFF	TGTGCCAGCAGTCCCCGGACTAGCGGGAGGCGCACCTACAATGAGCAGTTCTTC
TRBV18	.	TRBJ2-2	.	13	CASPNENTGELFF	TGTGCCAGCCCCAACGAGAACACCGGGGAGCTGTTTTTT
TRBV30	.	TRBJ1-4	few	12	CAWSGKGVSLFF	TGTGCCTGGAGTGGAAAAGGGGTTTCACTGTTTTTT
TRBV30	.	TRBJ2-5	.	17	CAWSVLIGTVEGETQYF	TGTGCCTGGAGTGTACTCATCGGGACAGTGGAGGGAGAGACCCAGTACTTC
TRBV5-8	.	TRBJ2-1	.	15	CASIKMASSYNEQFF	TGTGCCAGCATCAAAATGGCGAGCTCCTACAATGAGCAGTTCTTC
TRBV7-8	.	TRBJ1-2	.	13	CASSLSTAGGYTF	TGTGCCAGCAGCTTATCGACGGCTGGGGGCTACACCTTC
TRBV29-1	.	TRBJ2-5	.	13	CSVDNTNQETQYF	TGCAGCGTTGACAATACGAATCAAGAGACCCAGTACTTC
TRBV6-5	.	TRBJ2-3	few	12	CASRGNSDTQYF	TGTGCCAGTCGGGGGAACTCAGATACGCAGTATTTT
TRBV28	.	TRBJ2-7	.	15	CASSSSTGGVYEQYF	.
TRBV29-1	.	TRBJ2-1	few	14	CSVEGRVGYNEQFF	TGCAGCGTTGAAGGGCGAGTAGGCTACAATGAGCAGTTCTTC
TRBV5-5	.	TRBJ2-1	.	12	CASSLDLDEQFF	TGTGCCAGCAGCTTGGACCTGGATGAGCAGTTCTTC
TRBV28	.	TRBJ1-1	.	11	CASRENTEAFF	TGTGCCAGCAGAGAGAACACTGAAGCTTTCTTT
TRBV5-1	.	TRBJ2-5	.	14	CASSPRDTSETQYF	TGCGCCAGCAGCCCCAGGGACACCTCAGAGACCCAGTACTTC
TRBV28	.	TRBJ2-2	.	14	CASSLGTNTGELFF	TGTGCCAGCAGTTTGGGGACAAACACCGGGGAGCTGTTTTTT
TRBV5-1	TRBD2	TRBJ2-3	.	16	CASSLGAGDFRDTQYF	TGCGCCAGCAGCTTGGGAGCGGGGGACTTTAGGGATACGCAGTATTTT
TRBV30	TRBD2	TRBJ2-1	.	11	CAWSGGGEQFF	TGTGCCTGGAGTGGGGGGGGTGAGCAGTTCTTC
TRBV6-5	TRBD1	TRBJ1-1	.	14	CASNNRGGGPEAFF	TGTGCCAGCAACAACAGGGGAGGAGGGCCTGAAGCTTTCTTT
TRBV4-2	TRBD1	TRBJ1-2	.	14	CASSQAGQHYGYTF	TGTGCCAGCAGCCAAGCGGGACAGCACTATGGCTACACCTTC
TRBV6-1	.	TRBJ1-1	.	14	CASSDAVPNTEAFF	TGTGCCAGCAGTGACGCAGTCCCGAACACTGAAGCTTTCTTT
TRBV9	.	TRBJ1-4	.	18	CASSVGTGAGRANEKLFF	TGTGCCAGCAGCGTAGGAACCGGGGCAGGCAGGGCTAATGAAAAACTGTTTTTT
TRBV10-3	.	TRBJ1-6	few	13	CATSFGGNSPLHF	TGTGCCACTTCCTTTGGGGGGAATTCACCCCTCCACTTT
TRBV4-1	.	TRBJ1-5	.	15	CASSQTVGVNQPQHF	TGCGCCAGCAGCCAGACGGTAGGGGTAAATCAGCCCCAGCATTTT
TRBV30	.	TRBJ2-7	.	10	CAWSVSEQYF	TGTGCCTGGAGTGTAAGCGAGCAGTACTTC
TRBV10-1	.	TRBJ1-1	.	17	CASSVVRTVLLNTEAFF	TGCGCCAGCAGTGTAGTGAGGACAGTCCTTCTGAACACTGAAGCTTTCTTT
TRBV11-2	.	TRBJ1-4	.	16	CASSLSGATTNEKLFF	TGTGCCAGCAGCTTGTCGGGGGCTACAACTAATGAAAAACTGTTTTTT
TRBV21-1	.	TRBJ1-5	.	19	CASSARTAQGIPSNQPQHF	TGTGCCAGCAGCGCCCGGACAGCTCAAGGGATACCTAGCAATCAGCCCCAGCATTTT
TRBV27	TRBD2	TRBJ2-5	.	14	CASKTSGSRETQYF	TGTGCCAGCAAGACTAGCGGGAGCCGGGAGACCCAGTACTTC
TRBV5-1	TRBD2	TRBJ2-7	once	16	CASSFLGTSGSYEQYF	TGCGCCAGCAGCTTCTTAGGGACTAGCGGGAGCTACGAGCAGTACTTC
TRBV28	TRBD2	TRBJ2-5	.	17	CASSSRLAGGPQETQYF	TGTGCCAGCAGTTCGAGACTAGCGGGAGGCCCCCAAGAGACCCAGTACTTC
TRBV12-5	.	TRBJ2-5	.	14	CASGLGGGEETQYF	TGTGCTAGTGGTTTGGGAGGAGGGGAAGAGACCCAGTACTTC
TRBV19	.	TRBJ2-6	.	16	CASSPGLPGGANVLTF	TGTGCCAGTAGTCCGGGTCTGCCCGGGGGGGCCAACGTCCTGACTTTC
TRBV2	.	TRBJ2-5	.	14	CASSPTTQQETQYF	TGTGCCAGCAGTCCTACGACACAACAAGAGACCCAGTACTTC
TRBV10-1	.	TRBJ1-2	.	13	CASRGDTNYGYTF	TGCGCCAGCAGGGGGGACACCAACTATGGCTACACCTTC
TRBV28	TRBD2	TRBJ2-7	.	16	CASSFQLAALTYEQYF	TGTGCCAGCAGTTTCCAGCTAGCGGCCCTAACCTACGAGCAGTACTTC
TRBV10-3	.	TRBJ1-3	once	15	CAISEDNLSGNTIYF	TGTGCCATCAGTGAGGACAATCTCTCTGGAAACACCATATATTTT
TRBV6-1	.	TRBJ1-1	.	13	CASRGDLNTEAFF	TGTGCCAGCAGAGGGGACCTGAACACTGAAGCTTTCTTT
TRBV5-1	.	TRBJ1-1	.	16	CASSPFGSGTSPEAFF	TGCGCCAGCAGCCCTTTCGGATCAGGGACGAGTCCTGAAGCTTTCTTT
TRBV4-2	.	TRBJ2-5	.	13	CASSQVRAETQYF	TGTGCCAGCAGCCAAGTTCGGGCAGAGACCCAGTACTTC